This T cell receptor (beta chain) appears in the sequencing data of a study of beta chain features in type 1 diabetes. Study at large: In all, some 100,000,000 sorted cells from all samples were analyzed.

This clone has more than one count but fewer than ten. What it binds is unknown. Points from the study as a whole: More deletions and fewer insertions at VDJ junctions were seen in type 1 diabetes patients.

Sequenced material consisted of expressed TCRB transcripts (all of the isolated RNA was reverse transcribed). Method: immunoSEQ multiplex PCR; TCRdb's copy keeps in-frame clones and lacks some. The sample holds roughly 310,000 clones; roughly 11% are singletons and the top ten take 0.015% to 0.02%. CDR3 length: 15 amino acids. J gave up 2 bases and V 3 bases, and 3 bases lay outside the gene matches. Germline V gene sequence: CDR1 WSHSY, CDR2 SAAADI. Blood was collected once per donor into heparin, averaging about 110 mL. Each of the CD4+ naive, central memory, regulatory and stem cell-like memory populations was sorted via CD45RO/CCR7/CD25/CD127/CD95/CD27.

The receptor comes from a young woman in good health. The chain links TRBV10-2 to TRBJ2-1; the match to TRBD2 covers 8 bases. Sequenced: naive CD4+ T cells from blood. The CDR3 coding sequence is TGCGCCAGCAGTGACAAGGGACTAGCCTACAATGAGCAGTTCTTC. It encodes CASSDKGLAYNEQFF.